This T cell receptor beta chain was recorded in a study of CXCR3-negative and CXCR3-positive naive CD8 T cells (dated by TCRdb to between 2018 and 2021). With respect to the entire study: In total, approximately 150 million TRB reads were obtained, corresponding to roughly 1.5 +/- 0.3 million reads per library. Diversity and physicochemical repertoire analyses covered eleven to twelve donors pooled from two independent experiments. For the TRBV-TRBJ cluster analysis, the naive subsets came from 5 donors, while the memory cells came from 3 donors.

For each CD8+ T cell subset, flow sorting was done in triplicate, and 300,000 to 350,000 cells per subset went directly into RLT lysis buffer. Naive CD8+ T cells were defined stringently as CD45RO-CCR7+CD27+CD95- to exclude memory contaminants. Peripheral blood mononuclear cells were isolated from buffy coats using standard density gradient centrifugation. Naive CXCR3-negative and CXCR3-positive CD8+ T cells were flow-sorted using a FACSAria III. Total RNA was extracted from sorted cells using an RNeasy Mini Kit. What the work shows at the level of the full study, not this receptor alone: Because surface CD5, which has been linked to self-reactivity in mice, was comparable between naive subsets, TCR interaction strength was also inferred from TRB CDR3 physicochemical properties. Because CXCR3 expression was partially decreased after cryopreservation, freshly isolated PBMCs were used for most assays. Compared with CXCR3-negative naive cells, CXCR3-positive naive cells had TRB CDR3s with higher hydrophobicity (lower Kidera factor 4), lower energy, and higher strength and volume indices. Within the same donor, TRBV-TRBJ usage looked similar between naive CXCR3-negative and CXCR3-positive cells, but memory cells had distinct patterns. Repertoire diversity was comparably high in both naive subsets but much lower in memory CD8+ T cells.

Looking up the germline V gene yields CDR1 MNHEY and CDR2 SVGEGT. Reading from cysteine to phenylalanine, the CDR3 counts 16 amino acids. This entry has no DNA. In the case of this clonotype: This receptor's antigen is unknown.

Instrument on record: NextSeq 550. The Human TCR Profiling Kit (MiLaboratory) was used to make UMI-labeled 5' RACE TRB cDNA libraries. cDNA synthesis used the entire amount of extracted RNA, and PCR amplification then used the entire amount of cDNA produced. Libraries were prepared in parallel with an identical number of PCR cycles. On the authors' methods: With a minimum of two reads required per UMI, MIGEC and MiXCR pulled out about 50,000 +/- 10,000 unique UMI-labeled TRB cDNA molecules from each library. On average, each library contained approximately 40,000 +/- 10,000 functional in-frame TRB CDR3 nucleotide clonotypes without stop codons. After downsampling to 5000 UMI-labeled TRB molecules per sample, diversity metrics, including normalized Shannon-Wiener and Chao1, were computed in VDJtools. VDJtools computed clonotype-size-weighted physicochemical properties of the central five CDR3 residues: interaction energy, strength, volume and Kidera factor 4. TCRdb reprocessed the sequencing reads and holds a single record per CDR3 protein sequence, with no DNA. The V and J calls come from TCRdb's annotation, not from the publication. This sample's clone table shows under 150,000 distinct CDR3 sequences. The ten largest make up about 0.27% of the sample.

This TCR was recovered from a human donor in good health. Some clones in this sample may be carry-over from other donors' samples. The sample was naive CXCR3+ CD8+ T cells from blood. The cell subset or site label corresponds to: CD45RO-CCR7+CD27+CD95- naive CD8+ T cells expressing CXCR3 (TNR3+). This chain is built from TRBV6-2 or TRBV6-3 and TRBJ2-1; TCRdb selects TRBD2, and the lack of DNA leaves this call unchecked. The CDR3 protein is CASSPGPAGIYNEQFF.